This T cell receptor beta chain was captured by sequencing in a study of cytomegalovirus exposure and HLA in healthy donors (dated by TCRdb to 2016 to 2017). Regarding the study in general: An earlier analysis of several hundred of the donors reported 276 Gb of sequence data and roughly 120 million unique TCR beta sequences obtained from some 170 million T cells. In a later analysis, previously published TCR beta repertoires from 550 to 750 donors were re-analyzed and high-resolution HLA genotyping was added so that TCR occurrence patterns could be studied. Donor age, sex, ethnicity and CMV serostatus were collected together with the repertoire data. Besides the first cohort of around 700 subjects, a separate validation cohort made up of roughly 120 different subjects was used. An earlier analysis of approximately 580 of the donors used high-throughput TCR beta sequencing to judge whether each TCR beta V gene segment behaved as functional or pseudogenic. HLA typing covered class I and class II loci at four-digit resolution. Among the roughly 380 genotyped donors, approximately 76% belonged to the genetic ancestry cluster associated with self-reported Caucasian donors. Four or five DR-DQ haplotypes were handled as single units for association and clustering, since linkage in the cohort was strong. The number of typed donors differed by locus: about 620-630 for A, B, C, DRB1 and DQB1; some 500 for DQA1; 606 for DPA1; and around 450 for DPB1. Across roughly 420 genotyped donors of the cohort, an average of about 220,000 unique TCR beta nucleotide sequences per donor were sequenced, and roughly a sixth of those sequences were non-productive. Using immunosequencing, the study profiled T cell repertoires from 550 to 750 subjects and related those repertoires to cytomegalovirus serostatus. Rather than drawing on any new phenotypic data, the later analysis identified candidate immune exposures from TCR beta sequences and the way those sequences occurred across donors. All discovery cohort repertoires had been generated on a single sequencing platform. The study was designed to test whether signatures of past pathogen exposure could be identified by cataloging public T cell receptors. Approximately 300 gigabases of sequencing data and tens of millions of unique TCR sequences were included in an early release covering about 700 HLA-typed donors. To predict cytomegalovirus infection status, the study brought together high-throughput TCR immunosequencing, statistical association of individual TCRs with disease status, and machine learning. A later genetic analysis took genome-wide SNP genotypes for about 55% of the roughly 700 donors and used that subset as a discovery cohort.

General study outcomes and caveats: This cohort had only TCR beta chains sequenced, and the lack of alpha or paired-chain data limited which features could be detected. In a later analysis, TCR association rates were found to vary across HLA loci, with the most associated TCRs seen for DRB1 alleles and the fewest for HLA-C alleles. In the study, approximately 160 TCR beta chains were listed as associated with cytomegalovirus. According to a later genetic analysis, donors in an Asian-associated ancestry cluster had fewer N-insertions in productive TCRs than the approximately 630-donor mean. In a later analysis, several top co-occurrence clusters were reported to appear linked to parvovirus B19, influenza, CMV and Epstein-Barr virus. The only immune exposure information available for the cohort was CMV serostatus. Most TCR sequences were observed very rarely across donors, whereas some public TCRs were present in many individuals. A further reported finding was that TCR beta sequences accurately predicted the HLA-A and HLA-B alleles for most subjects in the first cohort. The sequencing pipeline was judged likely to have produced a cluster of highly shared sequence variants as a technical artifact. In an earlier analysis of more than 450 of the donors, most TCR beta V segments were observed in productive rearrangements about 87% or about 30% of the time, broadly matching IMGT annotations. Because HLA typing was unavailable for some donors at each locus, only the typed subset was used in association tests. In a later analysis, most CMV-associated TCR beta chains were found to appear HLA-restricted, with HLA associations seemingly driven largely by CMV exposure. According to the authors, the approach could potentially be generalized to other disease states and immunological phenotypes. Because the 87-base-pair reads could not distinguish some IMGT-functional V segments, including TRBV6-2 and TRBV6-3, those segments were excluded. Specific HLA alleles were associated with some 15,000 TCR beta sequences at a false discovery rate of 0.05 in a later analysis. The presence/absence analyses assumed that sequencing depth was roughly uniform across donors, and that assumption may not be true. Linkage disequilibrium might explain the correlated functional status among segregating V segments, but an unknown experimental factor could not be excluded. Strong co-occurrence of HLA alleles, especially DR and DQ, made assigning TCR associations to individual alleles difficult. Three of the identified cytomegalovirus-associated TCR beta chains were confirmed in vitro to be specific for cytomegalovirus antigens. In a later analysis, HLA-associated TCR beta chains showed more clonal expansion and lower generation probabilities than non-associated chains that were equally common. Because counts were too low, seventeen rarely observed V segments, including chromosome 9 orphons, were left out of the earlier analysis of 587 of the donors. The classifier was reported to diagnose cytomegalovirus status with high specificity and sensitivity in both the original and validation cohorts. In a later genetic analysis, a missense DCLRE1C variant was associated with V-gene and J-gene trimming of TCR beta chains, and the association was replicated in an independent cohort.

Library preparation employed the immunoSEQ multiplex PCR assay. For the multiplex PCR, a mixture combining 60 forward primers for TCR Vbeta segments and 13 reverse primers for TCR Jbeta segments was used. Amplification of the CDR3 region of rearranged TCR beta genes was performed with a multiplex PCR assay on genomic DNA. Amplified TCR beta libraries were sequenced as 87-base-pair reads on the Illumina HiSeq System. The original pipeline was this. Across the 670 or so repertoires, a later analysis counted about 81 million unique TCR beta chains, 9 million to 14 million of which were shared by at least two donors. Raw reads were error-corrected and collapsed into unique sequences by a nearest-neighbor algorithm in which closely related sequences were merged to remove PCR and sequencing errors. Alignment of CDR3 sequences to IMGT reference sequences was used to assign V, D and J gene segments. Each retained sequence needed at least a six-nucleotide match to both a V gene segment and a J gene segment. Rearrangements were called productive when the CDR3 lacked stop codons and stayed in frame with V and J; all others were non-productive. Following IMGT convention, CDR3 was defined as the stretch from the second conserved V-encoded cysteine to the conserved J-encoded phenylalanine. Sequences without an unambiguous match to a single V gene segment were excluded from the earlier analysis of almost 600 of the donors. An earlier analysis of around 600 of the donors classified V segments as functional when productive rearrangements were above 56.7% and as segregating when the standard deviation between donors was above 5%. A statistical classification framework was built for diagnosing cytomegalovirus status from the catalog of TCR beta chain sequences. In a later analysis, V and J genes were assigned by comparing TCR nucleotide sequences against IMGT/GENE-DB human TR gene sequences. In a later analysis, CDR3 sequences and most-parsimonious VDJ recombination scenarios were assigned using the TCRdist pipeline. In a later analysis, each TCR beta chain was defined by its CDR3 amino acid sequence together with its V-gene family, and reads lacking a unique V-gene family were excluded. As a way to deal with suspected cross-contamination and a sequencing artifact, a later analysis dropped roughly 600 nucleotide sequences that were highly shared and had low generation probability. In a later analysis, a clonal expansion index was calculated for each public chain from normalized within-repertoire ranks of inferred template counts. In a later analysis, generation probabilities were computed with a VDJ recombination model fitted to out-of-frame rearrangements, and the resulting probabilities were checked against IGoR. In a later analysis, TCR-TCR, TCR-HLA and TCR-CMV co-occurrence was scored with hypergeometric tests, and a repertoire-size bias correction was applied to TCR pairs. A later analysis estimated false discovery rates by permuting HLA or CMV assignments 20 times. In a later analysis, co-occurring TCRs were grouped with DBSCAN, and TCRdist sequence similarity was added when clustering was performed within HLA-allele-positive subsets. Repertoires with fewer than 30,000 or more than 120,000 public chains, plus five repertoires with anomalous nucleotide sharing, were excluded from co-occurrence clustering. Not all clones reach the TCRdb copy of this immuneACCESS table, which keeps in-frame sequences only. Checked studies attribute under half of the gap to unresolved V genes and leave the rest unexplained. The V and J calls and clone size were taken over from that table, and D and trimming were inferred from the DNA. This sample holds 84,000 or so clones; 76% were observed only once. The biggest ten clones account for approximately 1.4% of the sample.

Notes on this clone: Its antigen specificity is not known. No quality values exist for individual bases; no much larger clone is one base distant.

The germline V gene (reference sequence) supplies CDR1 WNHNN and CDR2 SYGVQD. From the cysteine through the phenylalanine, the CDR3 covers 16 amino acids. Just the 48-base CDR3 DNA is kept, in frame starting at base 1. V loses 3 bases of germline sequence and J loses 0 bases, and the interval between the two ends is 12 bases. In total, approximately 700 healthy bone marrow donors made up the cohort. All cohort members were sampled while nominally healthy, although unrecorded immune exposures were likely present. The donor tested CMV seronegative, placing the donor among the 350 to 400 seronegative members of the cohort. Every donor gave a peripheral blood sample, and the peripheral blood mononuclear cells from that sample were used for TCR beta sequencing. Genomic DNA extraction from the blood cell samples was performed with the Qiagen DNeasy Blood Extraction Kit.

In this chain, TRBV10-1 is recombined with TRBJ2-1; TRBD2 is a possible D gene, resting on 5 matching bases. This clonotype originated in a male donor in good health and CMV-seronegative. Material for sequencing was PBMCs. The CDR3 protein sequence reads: CASSDAMGSSYNEQFF. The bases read TGCGCCAGCAGTGATGCCATGGGGAGCTCCTACAATGAGCAGTTCTTC.